One sample yielded the 23 T cell receptor beta chains listed below, sequenced in a study of cytomegalovirus exposure and HLA in healthy donors. Use of 60 Vbeta and 13 Jbeta primers characterized the PCR. Clones were read by immunoSEQ multiplex PCR, and TCRdb kept only the in-frame ones, dropping some. This table holds some 150,000 clones, about 82% found once. The specimen sequenced was PBMCs. The receptors were sampled from a woman aged 18-29 years in good health and CMV-seronegative.

The chain joins TRBV4-1 to TRBJ1-5, with a tentative D call TRBD1 (5 bases). The CDR3 runs to 16 residues. Germline CDR1 is MGHRA and CDR2 is YSYEKL. Trimming pared 2 bases from V and 7 bases from J, leaving 18 bases between. The CDR3 protein is CASSQQFQGLGQPQHF. The DNA of the CDR3 is TGCGCCAGCAGCCAACAATTCCAGGGTTTAGGGCAGCCCCAGCATTTT.

As concerns this clone: The junction differs from germline at one of its ends, possibly a read error. The chain employs TRBV6-1 and TRBJ1-2, with D unresolved. The germline V gene encodes CDR1 MNHNS and CDR2 SASEGT. The CDR3 is made up of 9 amino acids. CDR3 in DNA: TGTGCCAGCAGTCTAGAACTTCCCTTC. It translates to CASSLELPF.

The chain couples TRBV2 to TRBJ1-4; 7 positions agree with TRBD1. Germline V CDR1 and CDR2: SNHLY, FYNNEI. The V gene end was trimmed by 7 bases and the J gene end by 7 bases; junction bases not matched to a gene: 15. CDR3 length: 16 residues. CDR3 loop: CASTLTRGLGGEKLFF. CDR3 nucleotide sequence: TGTGCCAGCACCCTGACCAGGGGGTTAGGTGGTGAAAAACTGTTTTTT.

The CDR3 DNA reads as TGTGCCAGCAGCGTACTAGCGGGAGGGGCAGGTACCGGGGAGCTGTTTTTT. It translates to CASSVLAGGAGTGELFF. V is TRBV9 and J is TRBJ2-2; 12 bases agree with TRBD2. Trimming took 1 base from V and 5 from J; bases not matched to a gene: 6. Germline V gene data show CDR1 as SGDLS and CDR2 as YYNGEE. The CDR3 loop spans 17 amino acids.

This clone was observed a single time. The rearrangement uses TRBV7-9 and TRBJ1-3; 7 bases are shared with TRBD1. Per germline, CDR1 SEHNR and CDR2 FQNEAQ (reference sequence). V lost 0 bases to trimming and J lost 8 bases; unmatched junction nucleotides: 10. The CDR3 spans 16 residues. The DNA of the CDR3 is TGTGCCAGCAGCTTAGCCCTGACAGGGAGCCGGGACACCATATATTTT. Its translation is CASSLALTGSRDTIYF.

This chain links TRBV11-2 with TRBJ2-7, with 10 bases aligning to TRBD1. This CDR3 comprises 15 residues. Germline loops: CDR1 SGHAT, CDR2 FQNNGV. J lost 1 base, V lost 1 base, and 1 base had no gene match. The CDR3 is CASSLGDRGSYEQYF. In DNA, the CDR3 is TGTGCCAGCAGCTTAGGGGACAGGGGTTCCTACGAGCAGTACTTC. Supplemented by reference TRBV11-2 and TRBJ2-7, the full variable domain reads EAGVAQSPRYKIIEKRQSVAFWCNPISGHATLYWYQQILGQGPKLLIQFQNNGVVDDSQLPKDRFSAERLKGVDSTLKIQPAKLEDSAVYLCASSLGDRGSYEQYFGPGTRLTVT.

The chain is built from TRBV28 and TRBJ2-7; 7 positions agree with TRBD1. Germline CDR1 and CDR2: MDHEN and SYDVKM. This CDR3 is 16 amino acids long. J gave up 3 bases and V 5 bases, and 13 bases lay outside the gene matches. This chain's CDR3 is CASSVAPGTVRYEQYF. For the CDR3, the DNA is TGTGCCAGCAGTGTAGCGCCTGGGACAGTCCGCTACGAGCAGTACTTC.

The table lists this clone with a few counts. V and J are TRBV4-2 and TRBJ1-1; possibly TRBD1 for D (6 bases). The germline V gene has CDR1 LGHNA and CDR2 YNFKEQ. Trimming took 4 bases from V and 0 from J, leaving 15 bases between them. The CDR3 consists of 16 residues. The CDR3 loop reads CASSRSGAHMNTEAFF. In DNA, the CDR3 is TGTGCCAGCAGCCGGTCAGGGGCACACATGAACACTGAAGCTTTCTTT.

This clone has a handful of counts. This rearrangement joins TRBV4-2 to TRBJ1-2; 7 positions match TRBD1. The CDR3 extends over 18 amino acids. The V gene's germline CDR1 is LGHNA and CDR2 YNFKEQ. V lost 1 base to trimming and J lost 6 bases; unmatched junction nucleotides: 17. CDR3 in DNA: TGTGCCAGCAGCCAAGTAGGAGGACAGGACTTTCCAGTTCATGGCTACACCTTC. Translated, it gives CASSQVGGQDFPVHGYTF.

This sequence joins TRBV11-2 and TRBJ2-5; 10 bases are shared with TRBD2. V was clipped by 5 bases and J by 5 bases; unmatched bases: 20. CDR1 is SGHAT and CDR2 is FQNNGV in the germline V gene. CDR3 length equals 19 residues. The CDR3 bases are TGTGCCAGCAGCCGCAGGGTAGGGATGAGCGGGAGGGCCGTGGAGACCCAGTACTTC. This codes for CASSRRVGMSGRAVETQYF.

CDR3 nucleotide sequence: TGTGCCAGCTCACCAAGCGGGCGCTATGGCTACACCTTC. The encoded protein is CASSPSGRYGYTF. This chain connects TRBV18 to TRBJ1-2; D unresolved. The V end was cut by 2 bases, the J end by 4 bases, with 8 bases between. This CDR3 spans 13 amino acids. Germline CDR1 KGHSH, CDR2 LQKENI.

The chain joins TRBV7-9 to TRBJ2-2; D unresolved. CDR1 and CDR2 (germline): SEHNR, FQNEAQ (reference sequence). Trimming removed 3 bases at V and 0 bases at J, with 5 bases between. The CDR3 is 14 amino acids. The DNA of the CDR3 is TGTGCCAGCAGCTTTGGAGCGAACACCGGGGAGCTGTTTTTT. It is translated as CASSFGANTGELFF.

This clone was counted a few times. The chain carries TRBV7-9 and TRBJ1-2; 7 bases align to TRBD1. CDR3 length: 13 amino acids. V was clipped by 5 bases and J by 6 bases; unmatched bases: 6. CDR1 is SEHNR and CDR2 is FQNEAQ in the germline V gene (reference sequence). The CDR3 protein is CASSLDRANGYTF. CDR3 DNA: TGTGCCAGCAGCCTTGACAGGGCGAATGGCTACACCTTC.

The chain employs TRBV2 and TRBJ2-7, with D perhaps TRBD1 (6 bases). From germline, CDR1 is SNHLY and CDR2 FYNNEI. This CDR3 is built from 13 residues. V lost 2 bases and J lost 4, with 9 bases in between. The CDR3 nucleotides read TGTGCCAGCAGTGAACACAGGGCTTACGAGCAGTACTTC. Translated, it gives CASSEHRAYEQYF.

The chain uses TRBV19 and TRBJ2-7, with 7 bases that match TRBD1. The V segment lost 3 bases and the J segment 3 bases; nucleotides outside the gene matches: 5. Looked up from germline, CDR1 is LNHDA and CDR2 is SQIVND (reference sequence). CDR3 length: 14 residues. For the CDR3, the DNA is TGTGCCAGTAGTATCCGGGACAGCCTCTACGAGCAGTACTTC. This gives the protein CASSIRDSLYEQYF. Full variable domain (missing parts from reference TRBV19 and TRBJ2-7): DGGITQSPKYLFRKEGQNVTLSCEQNLNHDAMYWYRQDPGQGLRLIYYSQIVNDFQKGDIAEGYSVSREKKESFPLTVTSAQKNPTAFYLCASSIRDSLYEQYFGPGTRLTVT.

The V and J genes are TRBV21-1 and TRBJ2-5; the table's D gene call, TRBD1, was not cross checked with the DNA. TRBV21-1 is an annotated pseudogene. The CDR3 totals 16 residues. For the CDR3, the DNA is TGTGCCAGCAGCAAATCGAGGATCCAGGGTGAAGAGACCCAGTACTTC. Translation gives CASSKSRIQGEETQYF.

The V and J genes are TRBV6-1 and TRBJ2-3; 11 nucleotides match TRBD2. The V gene's germline CDR1 is MNHNS and CDR2 SASEGT. The V segment lost 4 bases and the J segment 4 bases; nucleotides outside the gene matches: 7. There are 16 residues in the CDR3. CDR3 DNA sequence: TGTGCCAGCAGTGGGATTAGCGGGAGGGGCCCAGATACGCAGTATTTT. Residues: CASSGISGRGPDTQYF.

The chain links TRBV28 to TRBJ2-1; tentatively, D is TRBD2 (5 bases). V was pared by 5 bases and J by 9 bases, with 17 bases between. The CDR3 is made up of 14 amino acids. In germline, CDR1 is MDHEN, CDR2 SYDVKM. The CDR3 DNA reads as TGTGCCAGCAGTCCCGCTAGCCCCGGATTTGAGCAGTTCTTC. Protein sequence: CASSPASPGFEQFF.

This clone has a handful of counts. V and J are TRBV27 and TRBJ2-2; D might be TRBD2 (5 bases). The CDR3 length is 15 residues. Germline V gives CDR1 MNHEY, CDR2 SMNVEV (reference sequence). V was trimmed by 5 bases and J by 5 bases, leaving 15 bases between them. The CDR3 spells CASSITKPGTGELFF. The CDR3, as DNA: TGTGCCAGCAGTATCACAAAACCGGGAACCGGGGAGCTGTTTTTT.

This rearrangement joins TRBV7-9 to TRBJ2-5; D is possibly TRBD2 (6 bases). Trimming removed 2 bases from V and 2 bases from J, with 12 bases in between. From germline, CDR1 is SEHNR and CDR2 FQNEAQ (reference sequence). This CDR3 is 15 amino acids long. For the CDR3, the DNA is TGTGCCAGCAGCTTAAGACTAGGTGGGCAAGAGACCCAGTACTTC. Translation: CASSLRLGGQETQYF.

The table lists this clone with a few counts. The V call is TRBV15, the J call TRBJ2-3; 8 bases are a match to TRBD1. This CDR3 has 15 amino acids. The trim removed 1 base at V and 4 bases at J, leaving 4 bases unmatched. Germline assignment: CDR1 LNHNV and CDR2 YYDKDF (reference sequence). The CDR3: CATSRVSGGPDTQYF. DNA of the CDR3: TGTGCCACCAGCAGAGTCTCAGGGGGCCCAGATACGCAGTATTTT. The variable domain in full, with the rest retrieved from reference TRBV15 and TRBJ2-3, is DAMVIQNPRYQVTQFGKPVTLSCSQTLNHNVMYWYQQKSSQAPKLLFHYYDKDFNNEADTPDNFQSRRPNTSFCFLDIRSPGLGDTAMYLCATSRVSGGPDTQYFGPGTRLTVL.

In its sample, this clone was seen a few times. V and J are TRBV18 and TRBJ1-5, with D hard to call. Trimming shortened V by 0 bases and J by 7 bases, and 4 bases separated the two germline ends. The CDR3 is 12 residues long. Germline V gene lookup returns CDR1 KGHSH and CDR2 LQKENI. The CDR3 DNA reads as TGTGCCAGCTCACCACCCGGGCAGCCCCAGCATTTT. This encodes CASSPPGQPQHF.

The chain joins TRBV28 to TRBJ2-6; 13 nucleotides match TRBD2. Per germline, CDR1 MDHEN and CDR2 SYDVKM. This CDR3 is 18 amino acids long. The junction had 7 bases not matched to a gene; V was cut back by 8 bases and J by 0 bases. CDR3 sequence: CASLGLAGRTSGANVLTF. In DNA form, the CDR3 reads TGTGCCAGCCTGGGACTAGCGGGAAGGACCTCTGGGGCCAACGTCCTGACTTTC. The complete variable domain, with remaining parts taken from reference TRBV28 and TRBJ2-6, reads DVKVTQSSRYLVKRTGEKVFLECVQDMDHENMFWYRQDPGLGLRLIYFSYDVKMKEKGDIPEGYSVSREKKERFSLILESASTNQTSMYLCASLGLAGRTSGANVLTFGAGSRLTVL.